Listed below are T cell receptor beta chains from one sample, sequenced in a study of identical twins. TCRdb re-analysed the 5' RACE reads in MiXCR, keeping a single row per CDR3 protein. The sample has over 200,000 distinct CDR3 sequences; over 5.5% are singletons. This sample also appeared in a second study, on T cells expressing NK-cell markers.

The sequencing input was CD8+ T cells sorted from blood. These receptors were collected from a woman aged 18-29 years in good health. The CDR3 runs from the conserved cysteine through the conserved F or W. Fields, in order: clone size, D gene, V gene, CDR3 length, J gene, CDR3 DNA, CDR3 protein. D genes are given only for firm matches. Size is stated for part of the rows, as once, few or many counts, or as a class when the clone is expanded.

few,TRBD2,TRBV9,17,TRBJ2-1,TGTGCCAGCAGCGCTCGGACCGGACTAGCGGTCTACAATGAGCAGTTCTTC,CASSARTGLAVYNEQFF
few,-,TRBV5-1,14,TRBJ1-1,TGCGCCAGCAGCTTCCCAGGGGATGGGACTGAAGCTTTCTTT,CASSFPGDGTEAFF
few,TRBD1,TRBV27,14,TRBJ1-1,TGTGCCAGCAGTCACAGGGGGCAATATACTGAAGCTTTCTTT,CASSHRGQYTEAFF
many,TRBD1,TRBV15,13,TRBJ1-1,TGTGCCACCGGGACAGGGAGGAGAACTGAAGCTTTCTTT,CATGTGRRTEAFF
-,TRBD1,TRBV12-3/TRBV12-4,15,TRBJ1-2,TGTGCCAGCAGTGAGAACGACAGGGCTGGCTATGGCTACACCTTC,CASSENDRAGYGYTF
-,TRBD2,TRBV27,18,TRBJ2-3,TGTGCCAGCAGTCCCGGGGGGGCCAGAATTTTTAGCACAGATACGCAGTATTTT,CASSPGGARIFSTDTQYF
few,-,TRBV20-1,14,TRBJ2-1,TGCAGTGCTAACGGGCCAGGGGGGTGGAATGAGCAGTTCTTC,CSANGPGGWNEQFF
many,-,TRBV10-2,14,TRBJ1-2,TGCGCCAGCAGTGAGTCTGACACTAACTATGGCTACACCTTC,CASSESDTNYGYTF
few,-,TRBV20-1,15,TRBJ2-1,TGCAGTGCCCCTCCGAGCGGGCGCGCCTACAATGAGCAGTTCTTC,CSAPPSGRAYNEQFF
few,TRBD2,TRBV27,15,TRBJ2-5,TGTGCCAGCAGTCGACTCGGACTAGCCCAAGAGACCCAGTACTTC,CASSRLGLAQETQYF
-,-,TRBV29-1,10,TRBJ2-7,TGCAGCGTCTTTGGACGGGAGCAGTACTTC,CSVFGREQYF
-,TRBD2,TRBV12-3/TRBV12-4,16,TRBJ2-1,TGTGCCAGCAGTTTCGGGCTAGCGGGTTCCTACAATGAGCAGTTCTTC,CASSFGLAGSYNEQFF
many,-,TRBV5-6,15,TRBJ2-1,TGTGCCAGCAGCTCAAGAACCATAAAGAGGAATGAGCAGTTCTTC,CASSSRTIKRNEQFF
-,TRBD2,TRBV5-1,12,TRBJ2-7,TGCGCCAGCAGCTCGACTAGCTCCGAGCAGTACTTC,CASSSTSSEQYF
few,-,TRBV2,12,TRBJ1-1,TGTGCCAGCATCTCATCCTTGGAAGGGGCTTTCTTT,CASISSLEGAFF
few,TRBD1,TRBV3-1,16,TRBJ2-7,TGTGCCAGCAGCCCCGATTCCGGGACAGGGGCGTACGAGCAGTACTTC,CASSPDSGTGAYEQYF
few,-,TRBV7-8,14,TRBJ2-3,TGTGCCAGCAGCCGGTTGGTCGAAACAGATACGCAGTATTTT,CASSRLVETDTQYF
few,-,TRBV27,15,TRBJ2-7,TGTGCCAGCAGTTTATCCTATCCCCCTCGGGACGAGCAGTACTTC,CASSLSYPPRDEQYF
few,-,TRBV29-1,11,TRBJ1-5,TGCAGCGTTGAAGATCGGATGCCCCAGCATTTT,CSVEDRMPQHF
few,-,TRBV18,17,TRBJ2-3,TGTGCCAGCTCACCCCCCTTGATAGCGGATAGCACAGATACGCAGTATTTT,CASSPPLIADSTDTQYF
-,-,TRBV7-9,14,TRBJ2-5,TGTGCCAGCAGCCTTGAATGGACCCAAGAGACCCAGTACTTC,CASSLEWTQETQYF
few,-,TRBV27,12,TRBJ1-2,TGTGCCAGCAGTCCTTGGGACCGCCGGGAGACCTTC,CASSPWDRRETF
few,TRBD1,TRBV5-1,14,TRBJ1-1,TGCGCCAGCAGCAAAAGACCGGGGACAGGGGAAGCTTTCTTT,CASSKRPGTGEAFF
-,-,TRBV12-5,12,TRBJ2-1,TGTGCTAGTGGTGCCCCCGGGGATGAGCAGTTCTTC,CASGAPGDEQFF
few,-,TRBV12-3/TRBV12-4,14,TRBJ1-5,TGTGCCAGCAGTTTAGGAGGGACCGAGCAGCCCCAGCATTTT,CASSLGGTEQPQHF
few,-,TRBV2,10,TRBJ2-7,TGTGCCAGCTATGACGGCGAGCAGTACTTC,CASYDGEQYF
few,TRBD1,TRBV7-9,16,TRBJ1-1,TGTGCCAGCAGCTTCGACAGGGACCGGATGAACACTGAAGCTTTCTTT,CASSFDRDRMNTEAFF
few,TRBD1,TRBV9,14,TRBJ2-5,TGTGCCAGCAGCGTACAGGGGGCAGGAGAGACCCAGTACTTC,CASSVQGAGETQYF
-,-,TRBV27,15,TRBJ2-1,TGTGCCAGCAGTTTTGGGGCTTGGGCATACAATGAGCAGTTCTTC,CASSFGAWAYNEQFF
few,-,TRBV12-3/TRBV12-4,14,TRBJ1-1,TGTGCCAGCAGTTCAGGGTTGGCGAACACTGAAGCTTTCTTT,CASSSGLANTEAFF
-,-,TRBV6-1,16,TRBJ2-7,TGTGCCAGCAGTCCTCGGGGGAGAAAAAGACCCTACGAGCAGTACTTC,CASSPRGRKRPYEQYF
-,-,TRBV9,15,TRBJ2-1,TGTGCCAGCAGCGTTTCAGGGACCTCCTACAATGAGCAGTTCTTC,CASSVSGTSYNEQFF
-,-,TRBV24-1,16,TRBJ1-1,TGTGCCGCTTTCCTCCGACGCAAACCTTTGAACACTGAAGCTTTCTTT,CAAFLRRKPLNTEAFF
many,-,TRBV29-1,12,TRBJ2-1,TGCAGCGTTGATGGATCAAAGGATGAGCAGTTCTTC,CSVDGSKDEQFF
few,TRBD2,TRBV13,17,TRBJ2-4,TGTGCCAGCAGCTTAACAGAAGCGGGAGCCGGTAGGGACATTCAGTACTTC,CASSLTEAGAGRDIQYF
many,TRBD1,TRBV6-2/TRBV6-3,13,TRBJ1-1,TGTGCCAGCAGGGGTTTCAGGGGGACTGAAGCTTTCTTT,CASRGFRGTEAFF
-,-,TRBV7-9,13,TRBJ2-7,TGTGCCAGCAGCCCAACAGAAACCTACGAGCAGTACTTC,CASSPTETYEQYF
many,-,TRBV12-3/TRBV12-4,14,TRBJ2-3,TGTGCCAGCAGTTTTGGAGGTTTCTGGGATACGCAGTATTTT,CASSFGGFWDTQYF
-,TRBD2,TRBV13,15,TRBJ2-1,TGTGCCAGCAGCCTGGGGACTAGCGGATTCGGGGAGCAGTTCTTC,CASSLGTSGFGEQFF
many,-,TRBV9,14,TRBJ1-6,TGTGCCAGCAGTGGTAGGGGGGGAAATTCACCCCTCCACTTT,CASSGRGGNSPLHF
few,-,TRBV6-1,15,TRBJ2-3,TGTGCCAGCAGGGCGGGCGAAGTTAGCACAGATACGCAGTATTTT,CASRAGEVSTDTQYF
-,-,TRBV10-3,15,TRBJ1-2,TGTGCCATCAGTGACGGGGCAGCATCTAACTATGGCTACACCTTC,CAISDGAASNYGYTF
many,-,TRBV29-1,19,TRBJ2-1,TGCAGCGTTGACGGCCTAGCTGCCGGGGAAAGAAGCTCCTACAATGAGCAGTTCTTC,CSVDGLAAGERSSYNEQFF
many,TRBD2,TRBV5-1,15,TRBJ2-2,TGCGCCAGCAGCTACGGGAGGCAGAGCACCGGGGAGCTGTTTTTT,CASSYGRQSTGELFF
many,-,TRBV3-1,15,TRBJ1-2,TGTGCCAGCAGCCAAGACCCAGAAACTAACTATGGCTACACCTTC,CASSQDPETNYGYTF
few,-,TRBV13,13,TRBJ2-5,TGTGCCAGCAGTCAGCGGCTCCAAGAGACCCAGTACTTC,CASSQRLQETQYF